Included here is one T cell receptor (beta chain) sequence, with context. As yet, its antigen is unknown. These data belong to a study of blood T cells in healthy people across ages. Study results and caveats: It was not possible, with unsorted PBMCs, to conclusively compare naive and antigen-experienced cells. Possibly, changes in expanded clonotypes were confounded because donor CMV status was unknown.

Next came a second PCR, run for 7 to 11 cycles, which used a sample-barcoded 5' primer along with a J-beta primer mix. Tagging of each cDNA molecule was performed by a template-switch adaptor with 12 random nucleotides. TCRdb re-analysed the 5' RACE reads in MiXCR, keeping a single row per CDR3 protein. There are 780,000 or so distinct CDR3 sequences in the sample; about 56% occur only once, and 20% to 30% lies in the top ten. The V gene lost 4 bases and the J gene lost 6 bases, with 13 bases spanning the gap. In germline, CDR1 is LGHNA, CDR2 YNFKEQ. CDR3 size: 14 residues. The chain carries TRBV4-2 and TRBJ2-1, with TRBD2 as a possible D gene (6 bases). This clonotype was sampled from a man aged 35 to 55 in good health. Material for sequencing was blood. The CDR3: CASSRELASNEQFF. The CDR3, as DNA: TGTGCCAGCAGCCGGGAACTAGCTAGCAATGAGCAGTTCTTC.